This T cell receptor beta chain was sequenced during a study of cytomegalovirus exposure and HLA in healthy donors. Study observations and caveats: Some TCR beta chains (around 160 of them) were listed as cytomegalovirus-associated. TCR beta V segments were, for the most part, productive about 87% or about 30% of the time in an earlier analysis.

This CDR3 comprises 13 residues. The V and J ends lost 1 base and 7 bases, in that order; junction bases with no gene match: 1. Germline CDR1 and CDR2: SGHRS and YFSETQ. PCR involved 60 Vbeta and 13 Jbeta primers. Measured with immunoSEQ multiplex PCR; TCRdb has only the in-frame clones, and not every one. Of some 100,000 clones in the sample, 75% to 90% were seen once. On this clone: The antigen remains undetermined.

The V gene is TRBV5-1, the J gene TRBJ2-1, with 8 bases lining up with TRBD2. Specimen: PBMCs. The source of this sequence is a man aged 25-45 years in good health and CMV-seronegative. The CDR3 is CASSLLAGNEQFF. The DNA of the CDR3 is TGCGCCAGCAGCTTGCTAGCGGGTAATGAGCAGTTCTTC.